These 4 T cell receptor beta chains share one sample of origin, sequenced in a study of cytomegalovirus exposure and HLA in healthy donors (dated 2017 in TCRdb). The library was produced with the immunoSEQ multiplex PCR assay. For the multiplex PCR, a mixture combining 60 forward primers for TCR Vbeta segments and 13 reverse primers for TCR Jbeta segments was used. TCRdb took this table from immuneACCESS and kept in-frame rearrangements with V and J called. Such tables lack part of the clones; where checked against another copy, unresolved V genes explain under half of the gap, and the rest is unexplained. This sample gives approximately 110,000 clones in total; 74% of them show up just once. The top ten clones comprise roughly 2.7% of the sample. The material sequenced was PBMCs. The origin of the receptors is a man aged 45 to 65 in good health and CMV-seropositive.

V is TRBV9 and J is TRBJ2-7; 7 nucleotides line up with TRBD2. V was pared by 2 bases and J by 5 bases, with 10 bases of the junction left unmatched. The CDR3 runs 15 residues. CDR1 is SGDLS, CDR2 YYNGEE, per germline. The CDR3 here is CASSVGGTASNEQYF. The CDR3 DNA is TGTGCCAGCAGCGTGGGGGGGACGGCCAGCAACGAGCAGTACTTC.

V and J are TRBV6-5 and TRBJ2-3, with 7 bases identical to TRBD2. Germline V CDR1 and CDR2: MNHEY, SVGAGI. V was clipped by 0 bases and J by 0 bases; unmatched bases: 0. The CDR3 contains 15 residues. The CDR3 DNA is TGTGCCAGCAGTTACTCGGGGGGGAGCACAGATACGCAGTATTTT. It codes for CASSYSGGSTDTQYF.

The V and J genes are TRBV9 and TRBJ2-7; tentative D call: TRBD1 (6 bases). The CDR3 extends over 17 amino acids. Per germline, CDR1 SGDLS and CDR2 YYNGEE. V dropped 6 bases and J dropped 2 bases, with 24 bases sitting between them. This CDR3 reads CASIGVLEQGVAYEQYF. The CDR3 nucleotides are TGTGCCAGCATAGGGGTCTTAGAACAGGGAGTAGCCTACGAGCAGTACTTC.

The chain uses TRBV7-6 and TRBJ2-3; 8 bases fit TRBD2. V lost 5 bases, J lost 5 bases, and 6 bases stayed unmatched. CDR3 length: 14 amino acids. CDR1 is SGHVS, CDR2 FNYEAQ, per germline. CDR3 region: CASSPGLVRDTQYF. The CDR3 nucleotides read TGTGCCAGCAGCCCGGGACTAGTTAGAGATACGCAGTATTTT. The whole variable domain, filled in from reference TRBV7-6 and TRBJ2-3, reads GAGVSQSPRYKVTKRGQDVALRCDPISGHVSLYWYRQALGQGPEFLTYFNYEAQQDKSGLPNDRFSAERPEGSISTLTIQRTEQRDSAMYRCASSPGLVRDTQYFGPGTRLTVL.